The next 31 T cell receptor beta chains were all read from a single sample in a study of cytomegalovirus exposure and HLA in healthy donors. The PCR made use of 60 Vbeta and 13 Jbeta primers. This table comes from immunoSEQ multiplex PCR, and its TCRdb copy is limited to in-frame clones, with some not included. The sample has over 130,000 clones, around 74% seen once. Sequences were obtained from PBMCs. The receptors shown here come from a man aged 45-60 years in good health and CMV-seropositive.

The chain has TRBV5-6 and TRBJ2-3; unclear D gene. In germline, CDR1 is SGHDT, CDR2 YYEEEE. The V gene lost 2 bases and the J gene lost 6 bases, with 4 bases spanning the gap. This CDR3 has 11 residues. CDR3 in amino acids: CASSFADTQYF. Here the CDR3 DNA reads TGTGCCAGCAGCTTTGCGGATACGCAGTATTTT.

The rearrangement uses TRBV5-4 and TRBJ2-7; 12 bases align to TRBD2. With V trimmed by 1 base and J by 7 bases, 6 bases remained unmatched. Germline V gene sequence: CDR1 SGHNT, CDR2 YYREEE (reference sequence). This CDR3 spans 15 amino acids. The DNA for the CDR3 is TGTGCCAGCAGCTTGCTAGCGGGAGGGCCAGGGGAGCAGTACTTC. The encoded protein is CASSLLAGGPGEQYF.

The chain joins TRBV28 to TRBJ2-7, with D hard to call. Looked up from germline, CDR1 is MDHEN and CDR2 is SYDVKM. Trimming pared 7 bases from V and 7 bases from J, leaving 8 bases between. This CDR3 comprises 10 residues. CDR3 residues: CASILREQYF. The CDR3 coding sequence is TGTGCCAGCATCCTGAGGGAGCAGTACTTC. The complete variable domain, with remaining parts taken from reference TRBV28 and TRBJ2-7, reads DVKVTQSSRYLVKRTGEKVFLECVQDMDHENMFWYRQDPGLGLRLIYFSYDVKMKEKGDIPEGYSVSREKKERFSLILESASTNQTSMYLCASILREQYFGPGTRLTVT.

The chain carries TRBV18 and TRBJ2-7; 10 bases fit TRBD2. The V and J ends lost 6 bases and 3 bases, in that order; junction bases with no gene match: 11. Germline CDR1 and CDR2: KGHSH and LQKENI. The CDR3 extends over 16 amino acids. CDR3 sequence reads: CASSRPGTSDFYEQYF. Written as DNA, the CDR3 is TGTGCCAGCTCCCGACCGGGGACTAGCGACTTCTACGAGCAGTACTTC.

The chain joins TRBV5-8 to TRBJ2-7, with a weak D call TRBD1 (6 bases). Between the trimmed V and J ends, which lost 0 bases and 3 bases, there was a span of 19 bases. The CDR3 covers 17 residues. Germline assignment: CDR1 SGHTS and CDR2 YDEGEE. Here the CDR3 reads CASSLAQGSQLGYEQYF. The CDR3 DNA follows: TGTGCCAGCAGCTTGGCGCAGGGGAGCCAATTAGGCTACGAGCAGTACTTC.

The chain links TRBV27 to TRBJ2-7, with D maybe TRBD2 (6 bases). Germline V gene data show CDR1 as MNHEY and CDR2 as SMNVEV (reference sequence). This CDR3 region has 15 residues. V lost 5 bases and J 3 bases, leaving 17 bases between the germline ends. The CDR3 region is CASSLRRESSYEQYF. CDR3 DNA: TGTGCCAGCAGTCTTCGACGGGAGTCGAGCTACGAGCAGTACTTC.

The V call is TRBV6-5, the J call TRBJ1-5; 8 nucleotides match TRBD1. Germline CDR1 and CDR2: MNHEY and SVGAGI. The CDR3 runs to 15 residues. V shed 2 bases, J shed 4 bases, and the junction held 4 bases outside the gene matches. The CDR3 reads CASSYPDRGNQPQHF. The CDR3, as DNA: TGTGCCAGCAGTTACCCCGACAGGGGAAATCAGCCCCAGCATTTT.

The chain uses TRBV5-1 and TRBJ1-1; a weak D match, TRBD1 (5 bases). V was clipped by 4 bases and J by 1 base, with 14 bases between them. The CDR3 loop spans 15 amino acids. Germline V gene sequence: CDR1 SGHRS, CDR2 YFSETQ. The CDR3: CASSPGGGANTEAFF. CDR3 coding DNA: TGCGCCAGCAGCCCAGGCGGGGGAGCGAACACTGAAGCTTTCTTT.

This rearrangement joins TRBV6-1 to TRBJ2-7; 11 bases line up with TRBD2. V lost 4 bases, J lost 3 bases, and 8 bases stayed unmatched. CDR1 is MNHNS, CDR2 SASEGT, per germline. The CDR3 contains 16 residues. The CDR3 loop is CASSVTSGRRVYEQYF. The DNA of the CDR3 is TGTGCCAGCAGTGTCACTAGCGGGAGAAGGGTCTACGAGCAGTACTTC.

The V and J genes are TRBV5-4 and TRBJ2-7; the match to TRBD1 covers 8 bases. Germline V gives CDR1 SGHNT, CDR2 YYREEE (reference sequence). The CDR3 is 14 residues long. Trimming at V came to 4 bases and at J to 5 bases, leaving 8 bases not matched to a gene. The CDR3 region has the DNA TGTGCCAGCAGCCCAAAAGGACAGGGAAACGAGCAGTACTTC. Translating gives CASSPKGQGNEQYF.

This clone was seen just once. The chain employs TRBV7-2 and TRBJ1-5; weak D call: TRBD1 (5 bases). V shed 8 bases and J shed 9 bases, with 11 bases lying between them. The CDR3 spans 11 residues. Per the germline V gene, CDR1 is SGHTA and CDR2 is FQGNSA. In DNA form, the CDR3 reads TGTGCCAGCCCACGGGGGGGGCCCCAGCATTTT. Its protein is CASPRGGPQHF.

The chain combines TRBV19 with TRBJ2-1; 7 nucleotides line up with TRBD2. The junction had 13 bases not matched to a gene; V was cut back by 3 bases and J by 2 bases. The CDR3 is 18 residues long. CDR1 and CDR2 from the germline V gene are LNHDA and SQIVND (reference sequence). The DNA for the CDR3 is TGTGCCAGTAGTATCCCCGCGGGGGACCTTTGGGCCTACAATGAGCAGTTCTTC. This encodes CASSIPAGDLWAYNEQFF.

The chain uses TRBV6-6 and TRBJ2-2, with 7 bases fitting TRBD1. The germline V gene encodes CDR1 MNHNY and CDR2 SVGAGI (reference sequence). V dropped 7 bases and J dropped 5; count of bases not matched to a gene: 7. The CDR3 spans 14 residues. CDR3 sequence reads: CASIRQGVTGELFF. CDR3 coding DNA: TGTGCCAGCATTAGACAGGGCGTAACCGGGGAGCTGTTTTTT.

V and J are TRBV5-6 and TRBJ2-7; the match to TRBD1 covers 8 bases. V lost 3 bases to trimming and J lost 1 base; unmatched junction nucleotides: 3. The CDR3 has 14 residues. From germline, CDR1 is SGHDT and CDR2 YYEEEE. CDR3 sequence: CASSSGQGSYEQYF. The CDR3 nucleotides are TGTGCCAGCAGCTCTGGACAGGGATCCTACGAGCAGTACTTC.

The J gene is TRBJ1-2, the V gene TRBV4-1; 11 bases map to TRBD1. The CDR3 loop spans 14 amino acids. Germline CDR1 MGHRA, CDR2 YSYEKL. Trimming took 4 bases from V and 5 from J; bases not matched to a gene: 3. For the CDR3, the DNA is TGCGCCAGCAGCCGGGACAGGGGGGGGTATGGCTACACCTTC. Encoded protein: CASSRDRGGYGYTF.

This chain links TRBV30 with TRBJ2-7; a weak D match, TRBD1 (6 bases). Germline assignment: CDR1 GTSNPN and CDR2 SVGIG (reference sequence). The CDR3 loop spans 15 amino acids. V was clipped by 0 bases and J by 2 bases, with 14 bases between them. CDR3 in DNA: TGTGCCTGGAGTGTACTTCCAGGGGCTACCTACGAGCAGTACTTC. It specifies CAWSVLPGATYEQYF.

V and J are TRBV5-1 and TRBJ2-1; D not certain. V lost 0 bases and J lost 5, with 9 bases in between. Germline V gene sequence: CDR1 SGHRS, CDR2 YFSETQ. The CDR3 sequence is 14 residues long. The CDR3, as DNA: TGCGCCAGCAGCTTGGAACGGGTAGACAATGAGCAGTTCTTC. It encodes CASSLERVDNEQFF.

This clone has more than one count but fewer than ten. This sequence joins TRBV18 and TRBJ1-5; no firm D call. The CDR3 has 14 residues. Germline loops: CDR1 KGHSH, CDR2 LQKENI. V was pared by 4 bases and J by 4 bases, with 11 bases between. In DNA form, the CDR3 reads TGTGCCAGCTCACAATCGGCAGGTAATCAGCCCCAGCATTTT. Translating gives CASSQSAGNQPQHF.

This clone turned up a few times. The chain uses TRBV29-1 and TRBJ2-3, with 9 bases aligning to TRBD1. The length of the CDR3 is 14 residues. Germline CDR1 is SQVTM and CDR2 is ANQGSEA. V trimming: 6 bases; J trimming: 0 bases; junction bases outside the gene matches: 4. The CDR3 loop is CSVAGQGSTDTQYF. CDR3 sequence (DNA): TGCAGCGTGGCTGGACAGGGGAGCACAGATACGCAGTATTTT.

This clone was counted a single time. The chain has TRBV6-1 and TRBJ2-7; TRBD1 aligns across 7 bases. Trimming at V came to 10 bases and at J to 3 bases, leaving 6 bases not matched to a gene. The CDR3 runs to 12 residues. From germline, CDR1 is MNHNS and CDR2 SASEGT. CDR3 amino acids: CAIETGNYEQYF. The CDR3 bases are TGTGCCATCGAGACAGGGAACTACGAGCAGTACTTC.

A single count supports this clone. The CDR3 protein is CASSLFGRGHHTIYF. CDR3 nucleotides: TGTGCCAGCAGTTTATTCGGCAGGGGCCATCACACCATATATTTT. V gene TRBV27 combines with J gene TRBJ1-3; tentatively, D is TRBD1 (6 bases). The CDR3 has 15 residues. Germline lookup yields CDR1 MNHEY and CDR2 SMNVEV (reference sequence). With 1 base removed from V and 8 bases from J, the gap between germline ends came to 15 bases.

The rearrangement uses TRBV6-5 and TRBJ1-1; D might be TRBD1 (5 bases). This CDR3 spans 15 amino acids. The germline V gene has CDR1 MNHEY and CDR2 SVGAGI. Deletions cut 1 base from V and 0 bases from J, with 9 bases between. Written as DNA, the CDR3 is TGTGCCAGCAGTTACTTGCCAGGGTTGAACACTGAAGCTTTCTTT. It translates to CASSYLPGLNTEAFF.

This sequence joins TRBV5-1 and TRBJ2-3; 7 nucleotides align to TRBD2. This CDR3 spans 16 amino acids. Germline trimming cut 3 bases from V and 3 bases from J; bases unmatched to any gene: 10. Germline V gene lookup returns CDR1 SGHRS and CDR2 YFSETQ. CDR3 bases: TGCGCCAGCAGCTCCCCTCCTCGCGGGAGTACAGATACGCAGTATTTT. Encoded protein: CASSSPPRGSTDTQYF.

The V and J genes are TRBV6-1 and TRBJ2-5; TRBD1 might be the D (6 bases). Deletions cut 10 bases from V and 2 bases from J, with 14 bases between. The CDR3 spans 13 residues. CDR1 MNHNS and CDR2 SASEGT come from the germline V gene. CDR3 sequence reads: CATIQGTQETQYF. CDR3 sequence (DNA): TGTGCCACCATACAGGGAACTCAAGAGACCCAGTACTTC.

The chain links TRBV5-6 to TRBJ2-5; 10 nucleotides align to TRBD2. Looked up from germline, CDR1 is SGHDT and CDR2 is YYEEEE. The CDR3 sequence is 15 residues long. The trim removed 1 base at V and 2 bases at J, leaving 2 bases unmatched. The CDR3 DNA follows: TGTGCCAGCAGCTTGCAGGGACTAGCGCAAGAGACCCAGTACTTC. It yields the protein CASSLQGLAQETQYF. Variable domain in full (rest from reference TRBV5-6 and TRBJ2-5): DAGVTQSPTHLIKTRGQQVTLRCSPKSGHDTVSWYQQALGQGPQFIFQYYEEEERQRGNFPDRFSGHQFPNYSSELNVNALLLGDSALYLCASSLQGLAQETQYFGPGTRLLVL.

This clone was seen a single time. The chain uses TRBV19 and TRBJ2-3; perhaps TRBD1 as D (6 bases). The germline V gene encodes CDR1 LNHDA and CDR2 SQIVND (reference sequence). V was cut by 7 bases and J by 0 bases, with 11 bases left in between. This CDR3 comprises 14 residues. CDR3 amino acids: CASTSGQSTDTQYF. The CDR3 DNA sequence: TGTGCCAGTACTTCAGGACAGAGCACAGATACGCAGTATTTT.

The V and J genes are TRBV4-1 and TRBJ2-7, with 11 positions matching TRBD2. The germline gives CDR1 MGHRA, CDR2 YSYEKL. The CDR3 is made up of 20 amino acids. J lost 2 bases, V lost 3 bases, and 18 bases had no gene match. This CDR3 reads CASSHYAALTSGSFPYEQYF. The CDR3 nucleotides are TGCGCCAGCAGCCACTATGCCGCCCTTACTAGCGGGAGTTTCCCCTACGAGCAGTACTTC.

This rearrangement joins TRBV6-1 to TRBJ1-2; D might be TRBD1 (6 bases). The V gene's germline CDR1 is MNHNS and CDR2 SASEGT. Trimming removed 6 bases at V and 8 bases at J, with 16 bases between. The CDR3 has 13 amino acids. CDR3 protein: CASRPTGNSGYTF. The CDR3 nucleotides are TGTGCCAGCAGACCTACAGGGAACAGCGGCTACACCTTC.

The chain has TRBV6-1 and TRBJ2-5, with D perhaps TRBD1 (6 bases). The closer fit of TRBJ2-7 to the DNA end suggests the J call may be wrong. The germline V gene has CDR1 MNHNS and CDR2 SASEGT. CDR3 length: 14 residues. The CDR3 sequence is CASSGFRGRYEQYF. In nucleotides, the CDR3 is TGTGCCAGCAGTGGCTTCAGGGGAAGGTACGAGCAGTACTTC.

This chain joins TRBV28 and TRBJ2-7, with 10 bases lining up with TRBD1. CDR3 length: 16 amino acids. The ends lost 3 bases at V and 5 bases at J; junction bases unmatched: 10. Germline V gene lookup returns CDR1 MDHEN and CDR2 SYDVKM. As DNA, the CDR3 is TGTGCCAGCAGTTTGGGGGCCGGGACAGGGGTGCACGAGCAGTACTTC. This translates into CASSLGAGTGVHEQYF.

This rearrangement joins TRBV4-2 to TRBJ2-1; D call uncertain. The germline V gene encodes CDR1 LGHNA and CDR2 YNFKEQ. CDR3 length: 13 residues. V shed 1 base and J shed 4 bases, with 5 bases lying between them. CDR3 coding DNA: TGTGCCAGCAGCCAAGCCGGGTACAATGAGCAGTTCTTC. This sequence encodes CASSQAGYNEQFF.